The next 7 T cell receptor beta chains were all read from a single sample in a study of T cells in Graves' hyperthyroidism and ophthalmopathy. Template material for amplifying TCR beta CDR3 regions consisted of RNA transcripts. The primer set for the first-round RT-PCR of the TCR CDR3 was HTBI. TCRdb reprocessed the multiplex PCR reads with MiXCR, giving one entry per CDR3 protein. The table has around 520,000 distinct CDR3 sequences, roughly an eighth seen once. The sequencing input was blood. Source of these receptors: a young woman with Graves' hyperthyroidism.

Note on this clonotype: A much larger clone differs by one base, so this may be a read error. The rearrangement uses TRBV30 and TRBJ2-2; 9 bases line up with TRBD2. Trimming at V came to 3 bases and at J to 6 bases, leaving 11 bases not matched to a gene. This CDR3 is built from 16 residues. CDR1 is GTSNPN, CDR2 SVGIG, per germline (reference sequence). The CDR3 loop is CAWRGLAGEKSGELFF. In DNA form, the CDR3 reads TGTGCCTGGAGGGGATTAGCGGGAGAAAAGTCCGGGGAGCTGTTTTTT.

This clonotype turned up a few times. This sequence joins TRBV29-1 and TRBJ1-1; TRBD1 aligns across 7 bases. The CDR3 loop spans 15 amino acids. Germline loops: CDR1 SQVTM, CDR2 ANQGSEA. Trimming took 6 bases from V and 0 from J; bases not matched to a gene: 10. The CDR3 sequence: CSVIRQGSLNTEAFF. DNA of the CDR3: TGCAGCGTGATAAGACAGGGATCCCTGAACACTGAAGCTTTCTTT.

The rearrangement uses TRBV7-9 and TRBJ1-2; 9 nucleotides match TRBD1. V shed 5 bases and J 4 bases; nucleotides not matched to a gene: 17. Germline loops: CDR1 SEHNR, CDR2 FQNEAQ (reference sequence). The CDR3 has 18 amino acids. This CDR3 is CASSPSPGTGTLLYGYTF. The CDR3 nucleotides are TGTGCCAGCAGCCCGTCCCCCGGGACAGGGACCCTACTCTATGGCTACACCTTC.

Comment on this clonotype: Sequence at one end of the junction differs from germline and may be a read error. The CDR3 nucleotides are TGCGCAGACGGGAGTTTAGCCGGGGAGCTGTTTTTT. It translates to CADGSLAGELFF. The chain uses TRBV12-3 or TRBV12-4 and TRBJ2-2, with TRBD2 as a possible D gene (6 bases). This CDR3 comprises 12 residues.

This clonotype appeared a few times. The gene calls are TRBV3-1 and TRBJ1-2; possibly TRBD1 for D (6 bases). The germline V and J ends were trimmed by 0 bases and 2 bases, with 10 bases remaining between them. Germline V gives CDR1 LGHDT, CDR2 YNNKEL (reference sequence). This CDR3 has 15 residues. CDR3 protein: CASSQDTGRNYGYTF. The CDR3 coding sequence is TGTGCCAGCAGCCAAGATACAGGGAGAAACTATGGCTACACCTTC. Complete variable domain (other parts from reference TRBV3-1 and TRBJ1-2): DTAVSQTPKYLVTQMGNDKSIKCEQNLGHDTMYWYKQDSKKFLKIMFSYNNKELIINETVPNRFSPKSPDKAHLNLHINSLELGDSAVYFCASSQDTGRNYGYTFGSGTRLTVV.

This clonotype was picked up many times. The chain recombines TRBV6-1 with TRBJ2-2; D gene unclear. V was clipped by 5 bases and J by 4 bases, with 11 bases between them. This CDR3 is 14 amino acids long. Germline V gene lookup returns CDR1 MNHNS and CDR2 SASEGT. CDR3 in amino acids: CASSWVQATGELFF. CDR3 DNA sequence: TGTGCCAGCAGTTGGGTTCAGGCCACCGGGGAGCTGTTTTTT.

With respect to this clonotype: A much larger clone lies a single base off, so this may be a read error. The V gene is TRBV6-1, the J gene TRBJ1-2; no reliable D call. The V gene's germline CDR1 is MNHNS and CDR2 SASEGT. The CDR3 runs to 12 residues. Trimming took 3 bases from V and 4 from J, leaving 6 bases between them. The DNA for the CDR3 is TGTGCCAGCAGTGACAGACCCTATGGCTACACCTTC. It specifies CASSDRPYGYTF.